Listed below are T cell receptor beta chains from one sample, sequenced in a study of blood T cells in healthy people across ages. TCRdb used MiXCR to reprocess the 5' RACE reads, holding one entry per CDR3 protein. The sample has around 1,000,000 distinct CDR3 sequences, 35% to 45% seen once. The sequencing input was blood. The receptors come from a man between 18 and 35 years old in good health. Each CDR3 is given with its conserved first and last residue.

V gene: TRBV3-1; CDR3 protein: CASRDPGRPGGDTQYF
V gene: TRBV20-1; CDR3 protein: CSASRGASGANVLTF
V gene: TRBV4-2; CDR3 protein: CASRQDEGWTEAFF
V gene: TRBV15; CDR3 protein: CATSRESTQYF
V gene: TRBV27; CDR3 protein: CASSLSRKGSYGYTF
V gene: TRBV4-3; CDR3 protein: CASSQDSFGDGYTF
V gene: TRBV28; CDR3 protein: CANSLSGYEQFF
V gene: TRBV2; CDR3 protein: CASRERGVDNEQFF
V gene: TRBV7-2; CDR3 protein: CASSLAWTGNYGYTF
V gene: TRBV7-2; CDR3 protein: CASSLLPGLAGVAKNIQYF
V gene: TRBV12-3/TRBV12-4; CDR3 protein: CASSLGLIYTF
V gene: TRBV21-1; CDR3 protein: CAIYSEGGTDTQYF
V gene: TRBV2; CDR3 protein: CASKKGTGGFGTEAFF
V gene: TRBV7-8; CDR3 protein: CASSLAAGQGRLDTQYF
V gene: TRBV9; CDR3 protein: CASSVVGTGELFF
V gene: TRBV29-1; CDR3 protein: CSVEGTDNTGELFF
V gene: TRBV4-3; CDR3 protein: CASSQGGWDRLYNEQFF
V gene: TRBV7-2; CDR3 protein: CASSRDSAYNEQYF
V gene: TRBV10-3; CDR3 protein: CAISEWAGGAVYEQYF
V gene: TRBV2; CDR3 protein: CASRGQTSTDTQYF
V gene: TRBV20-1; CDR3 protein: CSAPDEQETQYF
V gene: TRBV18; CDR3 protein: CASSPNNEKLFF
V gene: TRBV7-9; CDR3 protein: CASSEGAMNTEAFF
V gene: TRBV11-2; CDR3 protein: CASSPVVRENIQYF
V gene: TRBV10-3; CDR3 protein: CAIRVDNEQFF
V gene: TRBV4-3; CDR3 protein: CASSQDLRYLDIQYF
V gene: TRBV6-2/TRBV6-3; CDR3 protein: CASSYSLPAGATDTQYF
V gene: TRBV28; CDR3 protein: CASTEGGRNTGELFF
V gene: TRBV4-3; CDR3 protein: CASSQEVQDYGYTF
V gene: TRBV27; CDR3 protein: CASRTSPNSGPLHF
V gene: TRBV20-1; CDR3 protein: CSAAPGQGRRGYTF
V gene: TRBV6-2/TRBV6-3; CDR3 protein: CASSRLVSYEQYF
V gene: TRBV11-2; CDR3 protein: CASSSRRERKRGTQYF
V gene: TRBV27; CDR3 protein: CASSSRQGASSYNEQFF
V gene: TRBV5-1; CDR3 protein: CASSLNGGDTEAFF
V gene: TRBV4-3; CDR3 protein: CASSQTIQAVQPQHF
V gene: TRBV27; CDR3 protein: CASKEIGADTQYF
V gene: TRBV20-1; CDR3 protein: CSASETGIGGYTF
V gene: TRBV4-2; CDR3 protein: CASSQDPTAQSAQHF
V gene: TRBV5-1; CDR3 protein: CASSLEGLRSPLHF
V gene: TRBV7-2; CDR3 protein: CASSFNPSYEQYF
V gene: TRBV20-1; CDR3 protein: CSARPQGKGTDQPQHF
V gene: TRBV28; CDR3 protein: CASSVLGDYEQYF
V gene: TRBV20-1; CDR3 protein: CSASNGREESAQYF
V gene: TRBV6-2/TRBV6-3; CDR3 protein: CASSYVASGGFTYEQYF
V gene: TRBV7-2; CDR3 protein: CASSLSAGTRQTQYF
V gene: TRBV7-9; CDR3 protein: CASSLEERTEAFF
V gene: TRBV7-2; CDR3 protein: CASSTERWGPQFTDTQYF
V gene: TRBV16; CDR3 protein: CASSQWTPQPSSYNEQFF
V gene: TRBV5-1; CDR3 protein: CASRSTTGDGYGYTF
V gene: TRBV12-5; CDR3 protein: CASGTFDNKETQYF
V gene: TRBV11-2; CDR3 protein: CASSQGPPYEQYF
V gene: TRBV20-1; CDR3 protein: CSASGRVNEKLFF